One and the same sample provided the 18 T cell receptor beta chains below, sequenced in a study of regulatory T cells in long-lasting Graves disease. Regarding time point: newly diagnosed GD, antithyroid drugs for less than 3 months. Construction of the TCR library relied on RNA isolated from PBMCs. Arm-PCR with iRepertoire HTBI primers amplified the CDR3 regions for these TCR beta libraries. TCRdb used MiXCR to reprocess the multiplex PCR reads, holding one entry per CDR3 protein. The table includes over 350,000 distinct CDR3 sequences, 14% detected once. These records were also assigned to another study, of T cells in Graves' hyperthyroidism and ophthalmopathy.

The input for sequencing was peripheral blood mononuclear cells (PBMCs), taken at new diagnosis, from a patient treated with antithyroid drugs. The source is a woman between 50 and 59 years old with Graves disease.

This clonotype was seen many times. The chain couples TRBV12-3 or TRBV12-4 to TRBJ1-3, with unresolved D. V lost 6 bases and J 4 bases, leaving 13 bases between the germline ends. The CDR3 covers 14 residues. The CDR3 protein is CASSIRTRGNTIYF. In DNA form, the CDR3 reads TGTGCCAGCAGCATCAGAACACGAGGAAACACCATATATTTT.

This clonotype came up many times. The rearrangement links TRBV7-8 to TRBJ2-7; no reliable D call. With 3 bases removed from V and 0 bases from J, the gap between germline ends came to 9 bases. The germline V gene encodes CDR1 SGHVS and CDR2 FQNEAQ. The CDR3 runs to 14 residues. The CDR3 DNA follows: TGTGCCAGCAGCTTTGTGGATTACTCCTACGAGCAGTACTTC. This gives the protein CASSFVDYSYEQYF.

The sample holds many counts of this clonotype. The chain combines TRBV28 with TRBJ2-7, with D tentatively TRBD1 (6 bases). Germline CDR1 and CDR2: MDHEN and SYDVKM. The CDR3 runs 14 residues. V gave up 7 bases and J gave up 0 bases, with 13 bases separating them. This CDR3 reads CASNRVAVSYEQYF. CDR3 nucleotide sequence: TGTGCCAGCAACAGGGTAGCTGTCTCCTACGAGCAGTACTTC. Based on the CDR3 plus reference TRBV28 and TRBJ2-7, the full variable domain is DVKVTQSSRYLVKRTGEKVFLECVQDMDHENMFWYRQDPGLGLRLIYFSYDVKMKEKGDIPEGYSVSREKKERFSLILESASTNQTSMYLCASNRVAVSYEQYFGPGTRLTVT.

Of note for this clonotype: A far larger clone is one nucleotide away, so this likely arose from a read error. The rearrangement links TRBV12-3 or TRBV12-4 to TRBJ2-1; 7 nucleotides match TRBD2. CDR3 size: 16 residues. V was pared by 6 bases and J by 1 base, with 9 bases of the junction left unmatched. The CDR3 loop is CASRGGMGGSYNEQFF. CDR3 DNA: TGTGCCAGCAGGGGGGGAATGGGAGGGTCCTACAATGAGCAGTTCTTC.

This clonotype has a count of ten or more. The chain uses TRBV30 and TRBJ1-4, with D possibly being TRBD1 (5 bases). The CDR3 is made up of 14 amino acids. Trimming cost V 4 bases and J 7 bases, with 16 bases left between them. Germline loops: CDR1 GTSNPN, CDR2 SVGIG (reference sequence). The CDR3 loop reads CAWKYTGSGEKLFF. DNA of the CDR3: TGTGCCTGGAAATACACAGGATCTGGTGAAAAACTGTTTTTT.

At least ten counts were recorded for this clonotype. The rearrangement joins TRBV7-8 to TRBJ2-1; 14 bases line up with TRBD2. The CDR3 extends over 18 amino acids. V lost 7 bases, J lost 0 bases, and 8 bases stayed unmatched. Germline values: CDR1 SGHVS, CDR2 FQNEAQ. The CDR3 bases are TGTGCCAGCACGGTTAAGACTAGCGGGAGGGCCTCCTACAATGAGCAGTTCTTC. It translates to CASTVKTSGRASYNEQFF.

This chain links TRBV6-1 with TRBJ2-7; possibly TRBD2 for D (5 bases). Germline V gives CDR1 MNHNS, CDR2 SASEGT. The CDR3 runs to 12 residues. Trimming cost V 6 bases and J 3 bases, with 9 bases left between them. The CDR3 DNA reads as TGTGCCAGCAGAGGACTGGGCTACGAGCAGTACTTC. Translating it yields CASRGLGYEQYF.

The genes are TRBV5-1 and TRBJ1-1; 10 bases agree with TRBD1. V lost 4 bases and J lost 5; bases outside the gene matches: 5. This CDR3 has 14 amino acids. Per the germline V gene, CDR1 is SGHRS and CDR2 is YFSETQ. The DNA for the CDR3 is TGCGCCAGCAGCAGACAGGGGGCGCAAACTGAAGCTTTCTTT. This codes for CASSRQGAQTEAFF.

The V gene is TRBV7-2, the J gene TRBJ1-5, with 9 bases that match TRBD1. The CDR3 has 16 amino acids. V trimming: 1 base; J trimming: 7 bases; junction bases outside the gene matches: 8. Germline lookup yields CDR1 SGHTA and CDR2 FQGNSA. In nucleotides, the CDR3 is TGTGCCAGCAGCTTAGTAGGGGGGACAGGGAACCAGCCCCAGCATTTT. It translates to CASSLVGGTGNQPQHF.

The chain combines TRBV5-1 with TRBJ2-3; no clear D. The germline V gene encodes CDR1 SGHRS and CDR2 YFSETQ. The CDR3 has 17 amino acids. The germline V and J ends were trimmed by 2 bases and 1 base, with 17 bases remaining between them. CDR3 DNA: TGCGCCAGCAGCTTTGGTGAGTCCGGCCTTGGCACAGATACGCAGTATTTT. This gives the protein CASSFGESGLGTDTQYF.

This clonotype was seen ten or more times. The rearrangement links TRBV7-3 to TRBJ2-1; no definite D call. The V gene's germline CDR1 is SGHTA and CDR2 FQGTGA. The CDR3 contains 15 residues. The V gene lost 4 bases and the J gene lost 5 bases, with 15 bases spanning the gap. Written as DNA, the CDR3 is TGTGCCAGCAGCTATATAGCTTCGGCTAACAATGAGCAGTTCTTC. Its protein product is CASSYIASANNEQFF.

The V call is TRBV29-1, the J call TRBJ2-1, with TRBD2 matching 10 bases. Trimming at V came to 7 bases and at J to 6 bases, leaving 9 bases not matched to a gene. The germline V gene encodes CDR1 SQVTM and CDR2 ANQGSEA. There are 14 residues in the CDR3. The chain's CDR3 is CSGRIGTSVNEQFF. The CDR3 nucleotides read TGCAGCGGACGAATAGGGACTAGCGTCAATGAGCAGTTCTTC.

V is TRBV2 and J is TRBJ2-7; D call uncertain. The V and J ends lost 0 bases and 1 base respectively, with 4 bases between them. This CDR3 is built from 13 residues. CDR1 SNHLY and CDR2 FYNNEI come from the germline V gene. CDR3 DNA: TGTGCCAGCAGTGAAGCCAGTTCCTACGAGCAGTACTTC. It specifies CASSEASSYEQYF. The full variable domain, with the rest looked up from reference TRBV2 and TRBJ2-7, is EPEVTQTPSHQVTQMGQEVILRCVPISNHLYFYWYRQILGQKVEFLVSFYNNEISEKSEIFDDQFSVERPDGSNFTLKIRSTKLEDSAMYFCASSEASSYEQYFGPGTRLTVT.

A few counts support this clonotype. The V and J genes are TRBV15 and TRBJ1-5, with 10 bases lining up with TRBD1. CDR3 size: 15 residues. Germline loops: CDR1 LNHNV, CDR2 YYDKDF (reference sequence). The V segment lost 3 bases and the J segment 2 bases; nucleotides outside the gene matches: 1. CDR3 sequence: CATSRTGGRNQPQHF. In nucleotides, the CDR3 is TGTGCCACCAGCAGGACAGGGGGCCGCAATCAGCCCCAGCATTTT.

The chain links TRBV29-1 to TRBJ1-1; D is perhaps TRBD1 (5 bases). This CDR3 region has 13 residues. Trimming removed 4 bases at V and 6 bases at J, with 15 bases between. Germline CDR1 reads SQVTM; CDR2 reads ANQGSEA. For the CDR3, the DNA is TGCAGCGTTGGTGGACACCGGTCGGCTGAAGCTTTCTTT. It encodes CSVGGHRSAEAFF.

The rearrangement links TRBV29-1 to TRBJ2-1; 8 nucleotides agree with TRBD1. CDR3 size: 15 residues. Per germline, CDR1 SQVTM and CDR2 ANQGSEA. The V segment lost 4 bases and the J segment 3 bases; nucleotides outside the gene matches: 8. DNA for the CDR3: TGCAGCGTTGGGGGTGCAGGGGGCTTCTACAATGAGCAGTTCTTC. This gives the protein CSVGGAGGFYNEQFF.

Many counts were recorded for this clonotype. The gene calls are TRBV7-3 and TRBJ2-1, with TRBD1 identical over 7 bases. The CDR3 consists of 17 residues. The V gene's germline CDR1 is SGHTA and CDR2 FQGTGA. V dropped 0 bases and J dropped 2; count of bases not matched to a gene: 7. This CDR3 is CASSLTRGTDTYNEQFF. The CDR3 DNA reads as TGTGCCAGCAGCTTAACGCGTGGGACAGACACCTACAATGAGCAGTTCTTC.

This clonotype has just a few counts. The V gene is TRBV7-9, the J gene TRBJ2-3, with D perhaps TRBD2 (5 bases). CDR1 and CDR2 (germline): SEHNR, FQNEAQ (reference sequence). This CDR3 is built from 15 residues. V was trimmed by 5 bases and J by 5 bases, leaving 17 bases between them. The CDR3 DNA is TGTGCCAGCAGCGGACTCGGTGCGGTGAGAGATACGCAGTATTTT. This codes for CASSGLGAVRDTQYF.